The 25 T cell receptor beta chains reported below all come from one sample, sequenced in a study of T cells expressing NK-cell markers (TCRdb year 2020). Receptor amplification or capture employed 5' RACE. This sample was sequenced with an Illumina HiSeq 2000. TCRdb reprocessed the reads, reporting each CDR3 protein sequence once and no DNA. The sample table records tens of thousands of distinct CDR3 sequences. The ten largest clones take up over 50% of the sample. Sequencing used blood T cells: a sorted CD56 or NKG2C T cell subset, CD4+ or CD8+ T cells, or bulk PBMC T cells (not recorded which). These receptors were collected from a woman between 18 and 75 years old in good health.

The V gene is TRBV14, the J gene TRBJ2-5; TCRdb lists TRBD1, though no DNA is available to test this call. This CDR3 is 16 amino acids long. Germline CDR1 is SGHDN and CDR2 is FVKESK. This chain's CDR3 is CASSQGGQGNQETQYF.

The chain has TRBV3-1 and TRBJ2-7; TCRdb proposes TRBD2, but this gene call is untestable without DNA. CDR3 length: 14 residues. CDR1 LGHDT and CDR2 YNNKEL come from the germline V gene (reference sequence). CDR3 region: CASSLGLTFYEQYF.

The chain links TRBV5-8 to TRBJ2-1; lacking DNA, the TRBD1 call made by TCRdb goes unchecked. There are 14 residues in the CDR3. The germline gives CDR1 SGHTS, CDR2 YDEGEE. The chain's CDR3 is CASSFGDSNNEQFF.

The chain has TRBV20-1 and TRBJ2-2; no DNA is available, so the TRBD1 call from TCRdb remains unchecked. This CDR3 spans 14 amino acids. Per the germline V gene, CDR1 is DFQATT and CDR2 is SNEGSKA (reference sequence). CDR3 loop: CSARDPGFGGELFF.

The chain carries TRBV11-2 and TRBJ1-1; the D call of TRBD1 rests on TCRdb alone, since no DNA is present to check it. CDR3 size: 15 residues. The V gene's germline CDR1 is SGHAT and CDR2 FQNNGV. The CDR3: CASSLVGGMGTEAFF. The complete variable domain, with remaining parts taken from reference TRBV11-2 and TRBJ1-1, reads EAGVAQSPRYKIIEKRQSVAFWCNPISGHATLYWYQQILGQGPKLLIQFQNNGVVDDSQLPKDRFSAERLKGVDSTLKIQPAKLEDSAVYLCASSLVGGMGTEAFFGQGTRLTVV.

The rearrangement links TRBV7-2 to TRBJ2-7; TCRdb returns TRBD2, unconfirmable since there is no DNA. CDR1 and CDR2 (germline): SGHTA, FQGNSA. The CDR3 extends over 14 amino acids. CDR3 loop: CASSLSPLAYEQYF.

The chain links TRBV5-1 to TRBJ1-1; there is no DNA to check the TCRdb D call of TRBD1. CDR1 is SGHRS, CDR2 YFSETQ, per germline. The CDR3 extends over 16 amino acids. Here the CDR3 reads CASSLVGQGLNTEAFF.

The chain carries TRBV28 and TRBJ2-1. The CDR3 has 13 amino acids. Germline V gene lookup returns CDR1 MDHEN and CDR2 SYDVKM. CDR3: CASSLARRNEQFF.

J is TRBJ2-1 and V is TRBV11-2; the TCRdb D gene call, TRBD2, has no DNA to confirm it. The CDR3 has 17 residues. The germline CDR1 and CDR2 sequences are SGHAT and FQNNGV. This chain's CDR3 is CASSPGTAPSLSSEQFF.

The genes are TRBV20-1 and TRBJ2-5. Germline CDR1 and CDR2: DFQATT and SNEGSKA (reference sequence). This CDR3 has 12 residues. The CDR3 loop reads CSAQRAQETQYF.

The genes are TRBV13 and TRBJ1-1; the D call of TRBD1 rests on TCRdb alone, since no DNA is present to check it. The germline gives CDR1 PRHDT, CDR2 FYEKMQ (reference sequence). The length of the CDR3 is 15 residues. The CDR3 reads CASSTNRDANTEAFF.

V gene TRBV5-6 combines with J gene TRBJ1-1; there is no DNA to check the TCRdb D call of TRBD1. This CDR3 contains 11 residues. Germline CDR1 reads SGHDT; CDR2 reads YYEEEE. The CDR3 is CASSGGTEAFF.

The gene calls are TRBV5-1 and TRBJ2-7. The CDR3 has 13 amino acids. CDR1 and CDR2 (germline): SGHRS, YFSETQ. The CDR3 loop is CASSLGLAEEQYF. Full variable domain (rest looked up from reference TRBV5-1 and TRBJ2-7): KAGVTQTPRYLIKTRGQQVTLSCSPISGHRSVSWYQQTPGQGLQFLFEYFSETQRNKGNFPGRFSGRQFSNSRSEMNVSTLELGDSALYLCASSLGLAEEQYFGPGTRLTVT.

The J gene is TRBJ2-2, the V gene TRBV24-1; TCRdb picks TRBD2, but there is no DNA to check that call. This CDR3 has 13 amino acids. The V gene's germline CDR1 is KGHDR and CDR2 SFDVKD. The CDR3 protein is CATSEWEAGELFF.

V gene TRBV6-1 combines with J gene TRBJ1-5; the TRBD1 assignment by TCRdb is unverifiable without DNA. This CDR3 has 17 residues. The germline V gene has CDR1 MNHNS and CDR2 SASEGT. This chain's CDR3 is CASCGGDRGLRYQPQHF.

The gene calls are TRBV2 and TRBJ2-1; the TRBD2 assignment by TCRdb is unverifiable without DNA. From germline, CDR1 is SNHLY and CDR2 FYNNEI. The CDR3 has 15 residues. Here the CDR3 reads CASRPRGAAYNEQFF. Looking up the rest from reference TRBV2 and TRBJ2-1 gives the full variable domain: EPEVTQTPSHQVTQMGQEVILRCVPISNHLYFYWYRQILGQKVEFLVSFYNNEISEKSEIFDDQFSVERPDGSNFTLKIRSTKLEDSAMYFCASRPRGAAYNEQFFGPGTRLTVL.

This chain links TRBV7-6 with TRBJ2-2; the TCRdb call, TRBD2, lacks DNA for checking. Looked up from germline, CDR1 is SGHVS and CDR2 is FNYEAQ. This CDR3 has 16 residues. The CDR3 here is CASSPYLAGGTGELFF. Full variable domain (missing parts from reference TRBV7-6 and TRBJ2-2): GAGVSQSPRYKVTKRGQDVALRCDPISGHVSLYWYRQALGQGPEFLTYFNYEAQQDKSGLPNDRFSAERPEGSISTLTIQRTEQRDSAMYRCASSPYLAGGTGELFFGEGSRLTVL.

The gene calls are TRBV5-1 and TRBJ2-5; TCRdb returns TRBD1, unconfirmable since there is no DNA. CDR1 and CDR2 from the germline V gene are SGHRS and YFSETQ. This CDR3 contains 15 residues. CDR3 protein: CASSLPTRGEETQYF.

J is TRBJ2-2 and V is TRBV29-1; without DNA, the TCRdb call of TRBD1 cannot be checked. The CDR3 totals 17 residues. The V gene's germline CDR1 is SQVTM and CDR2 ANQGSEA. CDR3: CSVERFGTGAVTGELFF.

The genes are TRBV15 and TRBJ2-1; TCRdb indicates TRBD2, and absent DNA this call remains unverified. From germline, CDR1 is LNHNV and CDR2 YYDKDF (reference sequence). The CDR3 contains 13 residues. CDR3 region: CATNALQPFEQFF.

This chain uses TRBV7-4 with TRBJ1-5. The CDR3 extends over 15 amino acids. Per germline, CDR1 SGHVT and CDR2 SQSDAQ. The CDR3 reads CASSLDSQLGQPQHF.

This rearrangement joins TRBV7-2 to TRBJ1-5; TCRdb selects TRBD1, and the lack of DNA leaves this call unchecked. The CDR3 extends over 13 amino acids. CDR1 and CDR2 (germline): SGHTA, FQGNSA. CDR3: CASSPLSHQPQHF.

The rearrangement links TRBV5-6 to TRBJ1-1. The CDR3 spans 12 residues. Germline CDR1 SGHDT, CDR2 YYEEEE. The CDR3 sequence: CASSFQGGEAFF.

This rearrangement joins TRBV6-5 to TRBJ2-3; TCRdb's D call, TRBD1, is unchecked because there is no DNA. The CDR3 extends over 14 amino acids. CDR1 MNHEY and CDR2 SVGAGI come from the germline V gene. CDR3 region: CASSYARGSDTQYF.

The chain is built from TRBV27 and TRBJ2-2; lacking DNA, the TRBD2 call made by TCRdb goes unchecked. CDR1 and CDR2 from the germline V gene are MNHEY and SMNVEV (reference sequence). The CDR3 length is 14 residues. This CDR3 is CASSLGQITGELFF.